The 15 T cell receptor beta chains presented below share a single source sample, sequenced in a study of regulatory T cells in long-lasting Graves disease. CDR3 regions were amplified by Arm-PCR using iRepertoire HTBI primers to build TCR beta libraries. One entry per CDR3 protein, called by TCRdb with MiXCR from the multiplex PCR reads. The repertoire has roughly 700,000 distinct CDR3 sequences, about 32% of them found once; the top ten carry 40% to 55%. Described time point: persistent/refractory GD, antithyroid drugs over 5 years with positive TRAb. PBMCs were the source of the RNA used for TCR sequencing. The sample consisted of peripheral blood mononuclear cells (PBMCs), taken when the disease was refractory, from a patient treated with antithyroid drugs. The receptors here all came from a female donor with Graves disease.

V gene TRBV9 combines with J gene TRBJ1-6; D is ambiguous. V lost 3 bases to trimming and J lost 10 bases, with 11 bases between them. CDR1 SGDLS and CDR2 YYNGEE come from the germline V gene. CDR3 size: 13 residues. CDR3 region: CASSEKPRSPLHF. The CDR3 bases are TGTGCCAGCAGCGAAAAACCCAGGTCACCCCTCCACTTT.

V is TRBV28 and J is TRBJ2-1; D is uncertain. CDR1 and CDR2 (germline): MDHEN, SYDVKM. The CDR3 covers 17 residues. With 5 bases removed from V and 8 bases from J, the gap between germline ends came to 25 bases. CDR3 in DNA: TGTGCCAGCAGTCCGGTACCCCGACCCTGCGAGTTCGATGAGCAGTTCTTC. Protein: CASSPVPRPCEFDEQFF. Full variable domain (outside the CDR3, taken from reference TRBV28 and TRBJ2-1): DVKVTQSSRYLVKRTGEKVFLECVQDMDHENMFWYRQDPGLGLRLIYFSYDVKMKEKGDIPEGYSVSREKKERFSLILESASTNQTSMYLCASSPVPRPCEFDEQFFGPGTRLTVL.

This clonotype was observed a few times. V usage is TRBV6-5 and J usage is TRBJ1-6; perhaps TRBD1 as D (5 bases). The CDR3 extends over 14 amino acids. V was trimmed by 2 bases and J by 9 bases, leaving 11 bases between them. The germline V gene has CDR1 MNHEY and CDR2 SVGAGI. CDR3 residues: CASSYGQGGSPLHF. The CDR3 nucleotides read TGTGCCAGCAGTTACGGGCAGGGCGGTTCACCCCTCCACTTT.

This chain links TRBV20-1 with TRBJ1-1, with a tentative D call TRBD1 (5 bases). The CDR3 length is 13 residues. V lost 3 bases and J 4 bases, leaving 12 bases between the germline ends. Germline lookup yields CDR1 DFQATT and CDR2 SNEGSKA (reference sequence). CDR3 in DNA: TGCAGTGCTAGCCAGGGAGGCGGCACTGAAGCTTTCTTT. Translating it yields CSASQGGGTEAFF.

This clonotype was seen more than once but under ten times. This sequence joins TRBV28 and TRBJ1-6; 7 bases map to TRBD1. Germline CDR1 MDHEN, CDR2 SYDVKM. The CDR3 is 13 amino acids. Losses at the gene ends were 8 bases for V and 7 bases for J; bases not matched to a gene: 5. CDR3 sequence: CASCPGQNSPLHF. The CDR3 bases are TGTGCCAGCTGCCCGGGACAGAATTCACCCCTCCACTTT.

The DNA for the CDR3 is TGTGCCACCAGTGACCGGGACAGCGTTCAGAACACCGGGGAGCTGTTTTTT. Translating gives CATSDRDSVQNTGELFF. This chain uses TRBV24-1 with TRBJ2-2, with 7 bases that match TRBD1. Germline CDR1 is KGHDR and CDR2 is SFDVKD. The CDR3 loop spans 17 amino acids. The V gene end was trimmed by 4 bases and the J gene end by 1 base; junction bases not matched to a gene: 8.

A few counts support this clonotype. The genes are TRBV12-3 or TRBV12-4 and TRBJ1-1; D is undetermined. The CDR3 length is 13 residues. Trimming shortened V by 7 bases and J by 1 base, and 10 bases separated the two germline ends. DNA for the CDR3: TGTGCCAGCACCCGGTTGAGGAACACTGAAGCTTTCTTT. Translated, it gives CASTRLRNTEAFF.

V usage is TRBV18 and J usage is TRBJ1-2; perhaps TRBD1 as D (6 bases). The V end was cut by 3 bases, the J end by 8 bases, with 10 bases between. The CDR3 totals 12 residues. Looked up from germline, CDR1 is KGHSH and CDR2 is LQKENI. CDR3 bases: TGTGCCAGCTCACCGGAGGGGGAGGGCTACACCTTC. Protein: CASSPEGEGYTF.

The CDR3 nucleotides are TGTGCCATCAGTGACGAGCTTAACACAGATACGCAGTATTTT. Protein product: CAISDELNTDTQYF. J is TRBJ2-3 and V is TRBV10-3; D is ambiguous. CDR1 and CDR2 from the germline V gene are ENHRY and SYGVKD. CDR3 length: 14 residues. V was cut by 3 bases and J by 2 bases, with 9 bases left in between.

This chain links TRBV28 with TRBJ2-5; 12 bases match TRBD2. Germline CDR1 reads MDHEN; CDR2 reads SYDVKM. With V trimmed by 4 bases and J by 4 bases, 10 bases remained unmatched. The CDR3 consists of 17 residues. The CDR3 loop is CASSSDLAGGPLETQYF. CDR3 nucleotide sequence: TGTGCCAGCAGTTCAGATCTAGCGGGAGGGCCTTTAGAGACCCAGTACTTC.

This clonotype was recorded a few times. V is TRBV24-1 and J is TRBJ1-1; D may be TRBD1 (5 bases). CDR3 size: 13 residues. Per germline, CDR1 KGHDR and CDR2 SFDVKD. The ends were cut back, 1 base at V and 5 bases at J, with 7 bases in the middle. Written as DNA, the CDR3 is TGTGCCACCAGTGATTTCGGGGCTACTGAAGCTTTCTTT. Encoded protein: CATSDFGATEAFF.

This clonotype has at least ten counts. This chain links TRBV7-6 with TRBJ2-5, with 11 bases matching TRBD2. Germline values: CDR1 SGHVS, CDR2 FNYEAQ. The junction had 6 bases not matched to a gene; V was cut back by 5 bases and J by 4 bases. This CDR3 has 15 residues. The CDR3 protein is CASSANSGRAETQYF. The CDR3 DNA sequence: TGTGCCAGCAGCGCCAATAGCGGGAGGGCAGAGACCCAGTACTTC.

The chain carries TRBV20-1 and TRBJ2-5, with no clear D. Between the trimmed V and J ends, which lost 2 bases and 4 bases, there was a span of 8 bases. CDR3 size: 12 residues. Per germline, CDR1 DFQATT and CDR2 SNEGSKA (reference sequence). The CDR3, as DNA: TGCAGTGCTAGACTAGACGGAGAGACCCAGTACTTC. Translation gives CSARLDGETQYF.

DNA for the CDR3: TGTGCCACCAGCAGAGATCAAGGGACAGCTAACTATGGCTACACCTTC. Its protein product is CATSRDQGTANYGYTF. The chain links TRBV15 to TRBJ1-2; TRBD1 aligns across 7 bases. The CDR3 is made up of 16 amino acids. Germline V gene data show CDR1 as LNHNV and CDR2 as YYDKDF (reference sequence). V gave up 0 bases and J gave up 0 bases; unmatched junction bases: 4. The complete variable domain, with remaining parts taken from reference TRBV15 and TRBJ1-2, reads DAMVIQNPRYQVTQFGKPVTLSCSQTLNHNVMYWYQQKSSQAPKLLFHYYDKDFNNEADTPDNFQSRRPNTSFCFLDIRSPGLGDTAMYLCATSRDQGTANYGYTFGSGTRLTVV.

The rearrangement joins TRBV7-9 to TRBJ1-1, with TRBD1 as a possible D gene (5 bases). Trimming shortened V by 5 bases and J by 3 bases, and 10 bases separated the two germline ends. Germline V gene data show CDR1 as SEHNR and CDR2 as FQNEAQ (reference sequence). The CDR3 is 13 residues long. The CDR3 spells CASSRIGDTEAFF. CDR3 coding DNA: TGTGCCAGCAGCAGGATAGGGGACACTGAAGCTTTCTTT.